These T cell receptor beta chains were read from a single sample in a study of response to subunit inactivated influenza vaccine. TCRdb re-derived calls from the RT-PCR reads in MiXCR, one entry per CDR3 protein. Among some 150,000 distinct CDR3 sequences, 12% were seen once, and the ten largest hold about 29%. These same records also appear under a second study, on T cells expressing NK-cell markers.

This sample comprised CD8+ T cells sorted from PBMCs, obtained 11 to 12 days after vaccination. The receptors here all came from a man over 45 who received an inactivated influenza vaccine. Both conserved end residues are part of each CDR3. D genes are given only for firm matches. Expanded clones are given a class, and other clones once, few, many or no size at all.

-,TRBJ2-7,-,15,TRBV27,CASSFSPGQVYEQYF,TGTGCCAGCAGTTTCTCTCCGGGACAAGTCTACGAGCAGTACTTC
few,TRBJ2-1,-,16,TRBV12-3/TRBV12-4,CASSLESLAPYNEQFF,TGTGCCAGCAGTTTAGAGTCACTAGCCCCCTACAATGAGCAGTTCTTC
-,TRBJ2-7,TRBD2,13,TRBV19,CASSTSGMTEQYF,TGTGCCAGTAGTACTAGCGGGATGACTGAGCAGTACTTC
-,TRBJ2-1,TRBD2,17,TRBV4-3,CASSQDGAGGVYNEQFF,TGCGCCAGCAGCCAAGATGGCGCGGGAGGGGTTTACAATGAGCAGTTCTTC
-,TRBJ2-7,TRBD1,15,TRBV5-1,CASSIPGTGSYEQYF,TGCGCCAGCAGCATTCCCGGGACAGGGTCATACGAGCAGTACTTC
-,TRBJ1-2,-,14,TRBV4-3,CASSQDHREKPYIF,TGCGCCAGCAGCCAAGATCACAGGGAGAAGCCTTACATCTTC
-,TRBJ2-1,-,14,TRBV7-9,CASEDGGAKNIQFF,TGTGCCAGCGAGGACGGTGGAGCCAAAAACATTCAGTTCTTC
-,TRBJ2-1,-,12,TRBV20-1,CSAEVKYNEQFF,TGCAGTGCGGAGGTAAAGTACAATGAGCAGTTCTTC
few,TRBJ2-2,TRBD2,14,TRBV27,CASTEAGVSGELFF,TGTGCCAGCACTGAAGCGGGAGTCTCTGGGGAGCTGTTTTTT
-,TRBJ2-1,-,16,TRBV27,CAIYLAGPKPPNEQFF,TGTGCCATCTATTTGGCCGGGCCCAAACCCCCTAATGAGCAGTTCTTC
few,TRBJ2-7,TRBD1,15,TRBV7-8,CASSRDRGNSYEQYF,TGTGCCAGCAGCCGGGACAGGGGGAACTCCTACGAGCAGTACTTC
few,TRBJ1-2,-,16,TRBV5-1,CASSLGGIGTNYGYTF,TGCGCCAGCAGCTTGGGAGGAATCGGCACGAACTATGGCTACACCTTC
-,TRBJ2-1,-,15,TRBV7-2,CASSLDTGAYNEQFF,TGTGCCAGCAGCTTAGATACGGGGGCCTACAATGAGCAGTTCTTC
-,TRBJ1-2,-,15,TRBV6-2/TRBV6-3,CASSYVDVANYGYTF,TGTGCCAGCAGTTACGTGGACGTAGCTAACTATGGCTACACCTTC
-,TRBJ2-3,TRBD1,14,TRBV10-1,CASSDPDRSDTQYF,TGCGCCAGCAGTGATCCGGACAGGTCAGATACGCAGTATTTT
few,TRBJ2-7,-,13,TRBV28,CASSFTVAYEQYF,TGTGCCAGCAGTTTTACTGTGGCTTACGAGCAGTACTTC
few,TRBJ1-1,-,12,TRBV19,CASRYMNTEAFF,TGTGCCAGCCGATACATGAACACTGAAGCTTTCTTT
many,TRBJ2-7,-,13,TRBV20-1,CSARESLSYEQYF,TGCAGTGCTAGAGAGTCACTTTCCTACGAGCAGTACTTC
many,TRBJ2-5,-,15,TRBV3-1,CASSQRSGLRETQYF,TGTGCCAGCAGCCAAAGGTCAGGGCTACGGGAGACCCAGTACTTC
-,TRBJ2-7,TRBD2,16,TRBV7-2,CASSLAGAGGAYEQYF,TGTGCCAGCAGCTTAGCGGGAGCGGGGGGAGCCTACGAGCAGTACTTC
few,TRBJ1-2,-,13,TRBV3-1,CASSQRVAYGYTF,TGTGCCAGCAGCCAAAGGGTGGCCTATGGCTACACCTTC